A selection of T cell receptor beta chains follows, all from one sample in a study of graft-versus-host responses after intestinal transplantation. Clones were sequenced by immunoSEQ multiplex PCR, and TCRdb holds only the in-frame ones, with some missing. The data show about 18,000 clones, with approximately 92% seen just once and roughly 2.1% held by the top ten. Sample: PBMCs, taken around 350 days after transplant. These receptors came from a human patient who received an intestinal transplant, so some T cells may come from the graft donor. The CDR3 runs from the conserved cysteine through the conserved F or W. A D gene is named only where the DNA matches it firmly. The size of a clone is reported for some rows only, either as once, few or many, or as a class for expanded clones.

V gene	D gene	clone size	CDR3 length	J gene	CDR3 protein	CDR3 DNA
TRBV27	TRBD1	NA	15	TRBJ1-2	CASSLQQQGGDGYTF	TGTGCCAGCAGTTTACAGCAACAGGGGGGCGATGGCTACACCTTC
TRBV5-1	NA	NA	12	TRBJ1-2	CASSLLNYGYTF	TGCGCCAGCAGCTTGTTAAACTATGGCTACACCTTC
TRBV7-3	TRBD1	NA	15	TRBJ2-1	CASSLKGAGYNEQFF	TGTGCCAGCAGCTTAAAGGGGGCAGGATACAATGAGCAGTTCTTC
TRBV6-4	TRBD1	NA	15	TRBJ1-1	CASSVRQGENTEAFF	TGTGCCAGCAGTGTAAGACAGGGGGAGAACACTGAAGCTTTCTTT
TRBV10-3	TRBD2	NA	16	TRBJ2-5	CAISVDSSGTGETQYF	TGTGCCATCAGTGTAGATTCTAGCGGGACGGGAGAGACCCAGTACTTC
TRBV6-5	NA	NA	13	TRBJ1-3	CASRAVSGNTIYF	TGTGCCAGCAGAGCGGTCTCTGGAAACACCATATATTTT
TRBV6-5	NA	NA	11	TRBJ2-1	CASKGVNEQFF	TGTGCCAGCAAGGGGGTAAATGAGCAGTTCTTC
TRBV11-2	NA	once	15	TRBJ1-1	CASSLNAGGQIEAFF	TGTGCCAGCAGCTTAAACGCGGGGGGCCAAATTGAAGCTTTCTTT
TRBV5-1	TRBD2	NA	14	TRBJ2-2	CASSPGEGAGELFF	TGCGCCAGCAGCCCCGGGGAGGGCGCCGGGGAGCTGTTTTTT
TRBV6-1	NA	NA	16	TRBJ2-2	CASSEVVGIVAGELFF	TGTGCCAGCAGTGAAGTCGTGGGAATAGTCGCCGGGGAGCTGTTTTTT
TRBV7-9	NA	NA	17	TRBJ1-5	CASSLGFGCYSNQPQHF	TGTGCCAGCAGCTTAGGTTTCGGCTGTTATAGCAATCAGCCCCAGCATTTT
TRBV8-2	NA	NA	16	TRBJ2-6	CGRRVITQSRANVLTF	TGTGGCAGGAGGGTGATAACACAAAGTCGGGCCAACGTCCTGACTTTC